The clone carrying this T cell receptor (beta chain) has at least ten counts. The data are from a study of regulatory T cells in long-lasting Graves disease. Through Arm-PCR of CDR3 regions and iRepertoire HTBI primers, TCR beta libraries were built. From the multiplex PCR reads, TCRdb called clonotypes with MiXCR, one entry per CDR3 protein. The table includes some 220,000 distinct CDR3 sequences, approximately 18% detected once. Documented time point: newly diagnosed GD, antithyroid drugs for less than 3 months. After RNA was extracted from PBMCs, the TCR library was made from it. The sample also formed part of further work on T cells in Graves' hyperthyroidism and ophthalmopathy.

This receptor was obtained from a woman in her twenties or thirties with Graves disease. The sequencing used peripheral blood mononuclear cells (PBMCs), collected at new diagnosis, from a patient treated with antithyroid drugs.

CDR3 DNA: TGTGCCAGCGGCATCAGTGGAGTCAATCAGCCCCAGCATTTT. Its translation: CASGISGVNQPQHF. The chain employs TRBV6-1 and TRBJ1-5; D not resolved. There are 14 residues in the CDR3. With 8 bases removed from V and 3 bases from J, the gap between germline ends came to 14 bases. The germline gives CDR1 MNHNS, CDR2 SASEGT.